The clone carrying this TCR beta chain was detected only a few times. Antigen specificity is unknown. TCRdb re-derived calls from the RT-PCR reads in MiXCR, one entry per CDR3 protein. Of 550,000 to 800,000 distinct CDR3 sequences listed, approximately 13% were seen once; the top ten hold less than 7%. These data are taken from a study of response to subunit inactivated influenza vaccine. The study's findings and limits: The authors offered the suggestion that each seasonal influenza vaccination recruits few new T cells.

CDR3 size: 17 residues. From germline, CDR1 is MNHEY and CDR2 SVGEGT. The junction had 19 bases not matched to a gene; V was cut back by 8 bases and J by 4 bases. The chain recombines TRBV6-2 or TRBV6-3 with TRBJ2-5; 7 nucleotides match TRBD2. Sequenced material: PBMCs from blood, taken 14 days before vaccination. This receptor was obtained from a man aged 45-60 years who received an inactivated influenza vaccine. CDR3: CASGPLAGVNRGETQYF. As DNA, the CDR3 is TGTGCCAGCGGGCCTTTAGCGGGCGTCAACCGTGGAGAGACCCAGTACTTC.